This T cell receptor beta chain was documented in a study of blood T cell repertoires in COVID-19 (dated by TCRdb to the early 2020s). With regard to the full study: Collaborator samples came from the United States, Italy and Spain and covered acute and convalescent phases of COVID-19. A de-identified subject ID, COVID-19 status, age in years and sex were almost always included in the sample metadata. Deeply sampled blood TCRbeta repertoires from subjects exposed to, actively infected with, or recovered from COVID-19 were included in the dataset. The prospective study material was composed of cDNA or gDNA derived from T cells, B-cell-depleted T cells, or PBMCs. The repertoires were released in a freely available public database intended as a resource for research on the immune response to SARS-CoV-2. Samples came from the ongoing ImmuneRACE study (first 160 participants) plus 1,254 subjects from 6 global collaborators. HLA class I and class II types, where available, came from metadata supplied by the sample provider rather than from assay-based typing.

CDR1 and CDR2, looked up from the germline V gene, are KGHSH and LQKENI. CDR3 length: 13 amino acids, cysteine to phenylalanine. The kept DNA is CDR3 alone, 39 bases in frame from the first base. The junction carries 7 bases between V and J, which are trimmed by 3 bases and 2 bases respectively. TCRbeta CDR3 regions were amplified from genomic DNA using the immunoSEQ Assay, a bias-controlled multiplex PCR. Per the authors' processing: Within the assay, amplification of reference gene primers was used to estimate how many nucleated cells each sample contained. To quantify the absolute abundance of each unique TCRbeta CDR3 rearrangement, sequence reads were collapsed and filtered. Productive Simpson clonality was computed per sample as the square root of Simpson's diversity index over productive rearrangements. As stored in TCRdb, this immuneACCESS dataset retains in-frame rearrangements with V and J assigned. A fraction of the clones does not appear; measured against another copy, unresolved V genes explain less than half of the discrepancy, and the remainder lacks a known reason. V and J calls plus clone size are reproduced from that table; the DNA served to infer D and trimming. This sample holds approximately 150,000 clones; approximately 85% were observed only once. The top ten hold more than 5% of the sample.

To note about this clone: It has no known antigen specificity. The sample holds no much larger clone one base away, and base qualities are not on file. Other DNA sequences in the sample encode the same CDR3.

General findings and caveats noted by the study authors: Clinical and demographic metadata were provided uncurated, with the amount varying by source and participant.

At one collaborating source in Seattle, patients were enrolled during active infection and were followed longitudinally through the course of disease. Whole blood was collected in K2EDTA tubes by collaborating institutions according to the institutions' own protocols. For TCRbeta analysis, collaborators shipped samples in one of three forms: frozen whole blood, isolated PBMCs, or DNA extracted from either of those sample types. The sequencing input was peripheral blood. This TCR was recovered from a woman between 50 and 59 years old with COVID-19, enrolled during active disease. The rearranged segments are TRBV18 and TRBJ2-5; TRBD2 is perhaps the D gene, given 6 matching bases. The DNA sequence follows: TGTGCCAGCTCACCGGGACTTCAAGAGACCCAGTACTTC. Its protein reads: CASSPGLQETQYF.